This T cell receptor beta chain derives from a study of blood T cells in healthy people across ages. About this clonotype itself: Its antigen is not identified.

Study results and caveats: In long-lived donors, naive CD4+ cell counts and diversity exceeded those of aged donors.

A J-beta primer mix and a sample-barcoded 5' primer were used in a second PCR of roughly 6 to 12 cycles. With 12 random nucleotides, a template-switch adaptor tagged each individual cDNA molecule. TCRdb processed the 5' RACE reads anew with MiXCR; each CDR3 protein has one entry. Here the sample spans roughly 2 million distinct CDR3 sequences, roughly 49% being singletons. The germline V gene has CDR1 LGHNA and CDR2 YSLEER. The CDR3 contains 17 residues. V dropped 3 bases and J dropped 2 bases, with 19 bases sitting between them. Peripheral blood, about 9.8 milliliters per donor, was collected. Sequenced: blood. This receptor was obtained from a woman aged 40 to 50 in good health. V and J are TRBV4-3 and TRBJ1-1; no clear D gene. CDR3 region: CASSQLGEARGNTEAFF. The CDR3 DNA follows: TGCGCCAGCAGCCAGCTTGGAGAGGCGCGGGGAAACACTGAAGCTTTCTTT.